This TCR beta chain is drawn from a study of CD8 T cells in ankylosing spondylitis. The CDR3 contains 15 residues. The V gene end was trimmed by 5 bases and the J gene end by 0 bases; junction bases not matched to a gene: 2. Germline CDR1 SGHVS, CDR2 FNYEAQ. This clonotype was detected ten times or more. Its antigen is undetermined. Whole-study results and caveats: Disease-linked clones bore a CD8+ phenotype, appearing relatively rarely in peripheral blood. There was a TCR beta motif, made of several highly homologous variants, that appeared characteristic of ankylosing spondylitis blood.

Making the TCR beta libraries involved quantitative 5'-RACE with molecular barcodes. TCRdb reanalysed the 5' RACE reads using MiXCR and keeps one entry per CDR3 protein. This sample has about 460,000 distinct CDR3 sequences; approximately 5.3% occur once, and the top ten carry under 4.5%. The sequence derives from a male donor with ankylosing spondylitis. Sequenced sample: blood, either unsorted or a sorted T cell fraction (not recorded which). This chain links TRBV7-6 with TRBJ2-1; TRBD1 matches 9 bases. The CDR3 coding sequence is TGTGCCAGCAGCCGGACAGGGGACTCCTACAATGAGCAGTTCTTC. Protein product: CASSRTGDSYNEQFF.